Below, 17 T cell receptor beta chains from the same sample are listed, as sequenced in a study of blood T cell repertoires in COVID-19. Sequencing used immunoSEQ multiplex PCR; TCRdb keeps in-frame clones, though not all of them. The sample has around 230,000 clones, less than 90% seen once. What was sequenced was PBMCs or T cells enriched from blood (not recorded which). The receptors were sampled from a woman aged 30 to 39 who had recovered from COVID-19.

V usage is TRBV14 and J usage is TRBJ2-3; perhaps TRBD2 as D (6 bases). Germline V gives CDR1 SGHDN, CDR2 FVKESK. Trimming stripped 2 bases from V and 4 bases from J, with 13 bases between. The CDR3 is made up of 15 amino acids. CDR3 nucleotides: TGTGCCAGCAGCCAATCTGGAGGGTTGGCAGATACGCAGTATTTT. Amino acid sequence: CASSQSGGLADTQYF.

The genes are TRBV19 and TRBJ2-3; no clear D. Germline CDR1 reads LNHDA; CDR2 reads SQIVND (reference sequence). The CDR3 contains 12 residues. V lost 5 bases to trimming and J lost 0 bases, with 3 bases between them. The CDR3 sequence is CASSPSTDTQYF. CDR3 DNA sequence: TGTGCCAGTAGTCCTAGCACAGATACGCAGTATTTT.

This clone has a handful of counts. DNA of the CDR3: TGTGCCAGCAGCTTAGTCGGGTCGAGCTCCTACGAGCAGTACTTC. Amino acid sequence: CASSLVGSSSYEQYF. The chain links TRBV7-6 to TRBJ2-7; D remains unclear. The germline V gene has CDR1 SGHVS and CDR2 FNYEAQ. The CDR3 loop spans 15 amino acids. Trimming took 1 base from V and 0 from J, leaving 10 bases between them.

The chain has TRBV7-8 and TRBJ1-1; no firm D call. Trimming took off 5 bases at V and 5 bases at J, with 18 bases between the two ends. The CDR3 extends over 15 amino acids. Germline V CDR1 and CDR2: SGHVS, FQNEAQ. CDR3 protein: CASSPGGRGVTEAFF. As DNA, the CDR3 is TGTGCCAGCAGCCCAGGAGGCCGAGGAGTAACTGAAGCTTTCTTT.

This rearrangement joins TRBV7-8 to TRBJ1-1; no reliable D call. Germline CDR1 is SGHVS and CDR2 is FQNEAQ. This CDR3 has 16 amino acids. Trimming stripped 1 base from V and 5 bases from J, with 17 bases between. CDR3 DNA: TGTGCCAGCAGCTTAGGAGCGGCCATAGGTTGGACTGAAGCTTTCTTT. Translation: CASSLGAAIGWTEAFF.

The V call is TRBV27, the J call TRBJ1-3; D gene ambiguous. From germline, CDR1 is MNHEY and CDR2 SMNVEV (reference sequence). Trimming cost V 3 bases and J 1 base, with 7 bases left between them. The CDR3 is 14 amino acids. The CDR3 DNA is TGTGCCAGCAGTTTGAGGGAGTCTGGAAACACCATATATTTT. Translating it yields CASSLRESGNTIYF.

The CDR3 loop reads CASSKESPQDTQYF. The CDR3 region has the DNA TGTGCCAGCAGCAAAGAATCTCCCCAGGATACGCAGTATTTT. V usage is TRBV21-1 and J usage is TRBJ2-3; the D call in the table, TRBD1, was not verified against the DNA. TRBV21-1 is listed as a pseudogene. There are 14 residues in the CDR3.

This sequence joins TRBV18 and TRBJ2-7, with 8 bases matching TRBD1. With V trimmed by 4 bases and J by 12 bases, 14 bases remained unmatched. The germline V gene has CDR1 KGHSH and CDR2 LQKENI. The CDR3 is 14 amino acids. CDR3 bases: TGTGCCAGCTCACTGGGGACAGGTTACTGGCTCCCGTACTTC. Residues: CASSLGTGYWLPYF.

This sequence joins TRBV7-9 and TRBJ1-1; D is undetermined. This CDR3 comprises 14 residues. Germline-derived CDR1 and CDR2 are SEHNR and FQNEAQ (reference sequence). V was cut by 4 bases and J by 4 bases, with 13 bases left in between. CDR3 loop: CASSSTHDFTEAFF. The DNA for the CDR3 is TGTGCCAGCAGCTCCACGCACGACTTCACTGAAGCTTTCTTT.

V gene TRBV2 combines with J gene TRBJ2-7; TRBD1 might be the D (6 bases). Trimming took off 5 bases at V and 0 bases at J, with 11 bases between the two ends. Germline loops: CDR1 SNHLY, CDR2 FYNNEI. CDR3 size: 14 residues. CDR3 sequence (DNA): TGTGCCAGCAGTCTTGACAGGACCTCCTACGAGCAGTACTTC. Translation: CASSLDRTSYEQYF.

This chain joins TRBV11-2 and TRBJ2-7; 8 nucleotides line up with TRBD2. Losses at the gene ends were 3 bases for V and 0 bases for J; bases not matched to a gene: 4. The germline CDR1 and CDR2 sequences are SGHAT and FQNNGV. The CDR3 is 15 amino acids. In nucleotides, the CDR3 is TGTGCCAGCAGCTTCGGGGGGGCCAACTCCTACGAGCAGTACTTC. It is translated as CASSFGGANSYEQYF.

The gene calls are TRBV3-1 (or the pseudogene TRBV3-2) and TRBJ2-3; TRBD2 aligns across 10 bases. The CDR3 extends over 17 amino acids. The germline V gene has CDR1 LGHDT and CDR2 YNNKEL (reference sequence). V lost 4 bases and J lost 1; bases outside the gene matches: 8. This chain's CDR3 is CASSPPASGGCTDTQYF. CDR3 DNA: TGTGCCAGCAGCCCACCTGCTAGCGGGGGTTGCACAGATACGCAGTATTTT.

In nucleotides, the CDR3 is TGTGCAAGTCGCACTAGGACAGGGGATAGCAATCAGCCCCAGCATTTT. It specifies CASRTRTGDSNQPQHF. The V call is TRBV12-2, the J call TRBJ1-5; the table's D call TRBD1 went unverified against the DNA. TRBV12-2 is a pseudogene locus. The CDR3 loop spans 16 amino acids.

The chain joins TRBV3-1 (or the pseudogene TRBV3-2) to TRBJ1-2; D unresolved. CDR3 size: 12 residues. The germline V gene has CDR1 LGHDT and CDR2 YNNKEL (reference sequence). The V end lost 1 base, the J end lost 7 bases, and 7 bases lay between the germline ends. CDR3 loop: CASSQGASGYTF. The DNA of the CDR3 is TGTGCCAGCAGCCAAGGGGCTTCTGGCTACACCTTC.

The rearrangement joins TRBV25-1 to TRBJ1-6; 11 bases agree with TRBD1. After removal of 5 bases from V and 7 bases from J, the junction contained 7 bases not matched to a gene. CDR1 is MGHDK, CDR2 SYGVNS, per germline. The CDR3 is 16 residues long. CDR3: CASSTLDRGQNSPLHF. CDR3 bases: TGTGCCAGCAGTACCCTGGACAGGGGGCAGAATTCACCCCTCCACTTT.

The rearrangement links TRBV9 to TRBJ2-1, with a tentative D call TRBD2 (6 bases). The V end was cut by 0 bases, the J end by 9 bases, with 13 bases between. Germline values: CDR1 SGDLS, CDR2 YYNGEE. This CDR3 comprises 14 residues. CDR3 in amino acids: CASSVVEIGGEQFF. DNA of the CDR3: TGTGCCAGCAGCGTAGTGGAGATCGGGGGTGAGCAGTTCTTC.

This chain uses TRBV19 with TRBJ1-1; 7 bases are a match to TRBD1. The V gene end was trimmed by 6 bases and the J gene end by 2 bases; junction bases not matched to a gene: 12. The CDR3 sequence is 16 residues long. Per the germline V gene, CDR1 is LNHDA and CDR2 is SQIVND (reference sequence). The CDR3 loop is CASRISVGTANTEAFF. For the CDR3, the DNA is TGTGCCAGTAGGATTTCGGTCGGGACAGCAAACACTGAAGCTTTCTTT.